The 20 T cell receptor beta chains below all came from one sample that was sequenced in a study of radiotherapy plus CTLA-4 blockade in lung cancer. The assay was immunoSEQ multiplex PCR, and TCRdb's table has in-frame clones only and misses some. The sample carries about 45,000 clones, roughly four fifths recorded once. Here the sequenced sample was peripheral blood, taken from a patient treated with radiotherapy plus ipilimumab. These receptors were taken from a human donor with non-small cell lung cancer who had a complete response to radiotherapy plus ipilimumab.

This sequence joins TRBV5-1 and TRBJ1-1; 7 bases align to TRBD1. CDR3 length: 12 amino acids. The V and J ends lost 7 bases and 1 base, in that order; junction bases with no gene match: 1. Germline CDR1 is SGHRS and CDR2 is YFSETQ. The CDR3 DNA is TGCGCCAGCCGACAGGGGAACACTGAAGCTTTCTTT. This gives the protein CASRQGNTEAFF.

The chain couples TRBV6-7 to TRBJ2-3, with 12 bases that match TRBD1. TRBV6-7 is known as an ORF, though its function is uncertain. V shed 0 bases and J 7 bases; nucleotides not matched to a gene: 17. The CDR3 sequence is 20 residues long. CDR3 nucleotide sequence: TGTGCCAGCAGTTACTCGAAGGGACAGGGGGCGACGGCTTTATGGAATACGCAGTATTTT. This sequence encodes CASSYSKGQGATALWNTQYF.

The V and J genes are TRBV19 and TRBJ2-5, with 7 bases matching TRBD1. V shed 5 bases, J shed 1 base, and the junction held 4 bases outside the gene matches. The germline CDR1 and CDR2 sequences are LNHDA and SQIVND (reference sequence). The CDR3 spans 14 residues. CDR3 sequence (DNA): TGTGCCAGTAGTCGCGACAGGGTCCAAGAGACCCAGTACTTC. It encodes CASSRDRVQETQYF.

Note on this clone: The junction and the germline gene differ at one end; a read error may be behind it. The chain links TRBV6-6 to TRBJ1-2; D unresolved. The germline CDR1 and CDR2 sequences are MNHNY and SVGAGI (reference sequence). There are 14 residues in the CDR3. The CDR3 DNA reads TGTGCTAGCAGTTACTCACCGGGGTTTTCTGGCTACACCTTC. Its protein is CASSYSPGFSGYTF.

The chain is built from TRBV12-5 and TRBJ2-2; 12 bases map to TRBD2. The germline gives CDR1 LGHNT, CDR2 FRNRAP. V lost 2 bases and J lost 8; bases outside the gene matches: 6. The CDR3 length is 16 residues. CDR3 DNA: TGTGCTAGTGGTTTGCCCCTAGCGGGAGGGCCAGGGGAGCTGTTTTTT. Translation: CASGLPLAGGPGELFF.

The V gene is TRBV9, the J gene TRBJ1-2; the match to TRBD1 covers 7 bases. Germline lookup yields CDR1 SGDLS and CDR2 YYNGEE. With 0 bases clipped from V and 2 bases from J, the junction kept 7 bases outside the gene matches. The CDR3 loop spans 16 amino acids. The CDR3 loop is CASSVDWDRNNYGYTF. The DNA of the CDR3 is TGTGCCAGCAGCGTAGATTGGGACAGAAACAACTATGGCTACACCTTC.

The V call is TRBV11-2, the J call TRBJ2-3; 9 bases are a match to TRBD2. V was pared by 2 bases and J by 6 bases, with 6 bases of the junction left unmatched. The length of the CDR3 is 15 residues. CDR1 and CDR2 (germline): SGHAT, FQNNGV. The CDR3 sequence is CASSLRISGSDTQYF. CDR3 sequence (DNA): TGTGCCAGCAGCTTAAGGATTAGCGGGAGTGATACGCAGTATTTT.

A few counts support this clone. The chain combines TRBV15 with TRBJ2-7, with 8 bases lining up with TRBD2. V trimming: 0 bases; J trimming: 9 bases; junction bases outside the gene matches: 7. The CDR3 totals 14 residues. Germline values: CDR1 LNHNV, CDR2 YYDKDF (reference sequence). CDR3 protein: CATSRDHSGSRQYF. The CDR3 DNA follows: TGTGCCACCAGCAGAGATCACAGCGGGAGCCGGCAGTACTTC.

This clone was seen only once. The chain couples TRBV7-9 to TRBJ2-2, with 7 bases lining up with TRBD1. The CDR3 runs to 15 residues. Losses at the gene ends were 5 bases for V and 1 base for J; bases not matched to a gene: 4. The germline CDR1 and CDR2 sequences are SEHNR and FQNEAQ (reference sequence). The CDR3 spells CASSQQGMNTGELFF. The CDR3 DNA reads TGTGCCAGCAGCCAACAGGGGATGAACACCGGGGAGCTGTTTTTT.

The chain uses TRBV18 and TRBJ1-1; 7 bases are a match to TRBD1. Looked up from germline, CDR1 is KGHSH and CDR2 is LQKENI. The CDR3 has 16 amino acids. V lost 3 bases to trimming and J lost 3 bases; unmatched junction nucleotides: 10. CDR3 DNA sequence: TGTGCCAGCTCACCCCTGGACAGGCCGGCGGACACTGAAGCTTTCTTT. The encoded protein is CASSPLDRPADTEAFF.

As to this clone: In this CDR3 the conserved last residue, phenylalanine or tryptophan, is missing, so a read error is likely. The rearrangement joins TRBV27 to TRBJ2-7; no reliable D call. This CDR3 is built from 14 residues. CDR1 is MNHEY, CDR2 SMNVEV, per germline (reference sequence). Between the trimmed V and J ends, which lost 0 bases and 1 base, there was a span of 7 bases. In DNA, the CDR3 is TGTGCCAGCAGTTTATCCCTAGTTTCCTACGAGCAGTACCTC. This gives the protein CASSLSLVSYEQYL.

The chain employs TRBV10-1 and TRBJ1-5, with TRBD1 matching 7 bases. Germline-derived CDR1 and CDR2 are WNHNN and SYGVQD (reference sequence). V lost 5 bases to trimming and J lost 0 bases; unmatched junction nucleotides: 4. The CDR3 contains 15 residues. The CDR3 region has the DNA TGCGCCAGCAGTAGGGACAGCCATAGCAATCAGCCCCAGCATTTT. The encoded protein is CASSRDSHSNQPQHF.

This clone was seen more than once but under ten times. The chain couples TRBV10-3 to TRBJ2-2, with TRBD2 identical over 8 bases. Germline V gives CDR1 ENHRY, CDR2 SYGVKD. V gave up 5 bases and J gave up 6 bases; unmatched junction bases: 11. This CDR3 is 16 amino acids long. CDR3 protein: CAISQGGLVTPGELFF. As DNA, the CDR3 is TGTGCCATCAGTCAAGGGGGACTAGTTACGCCCGGGGAGCTGTTTTTT.

This rearrangement joins TRBV7-2 to TRBJ2-7; 9 positions match TRBD2. The trim removed 6 bases at V and 2 bases at J, leaving 5 bases unmatched. Germline CDR1 reads SGHTA; CDR2 reads FQGNSA. The CDR3 is made up of 14 amino acids. The CDR3 bases are TGTGCCAGCAGTGGACTAGCGCCGCCCTACGAGCAGTACTTC. Amino acids: CASSGLAPPYEQYF. Full variable domain (remainder filled in from reference TRBV7-2 and TRBJ2-7): GAGVSQSPSNKVTEKGKDVELRCDPISGHTALYWYRQSLGQGLEFLIYFQGNSAPDKSGLPSDRFSAERTGGSVSTLTIQRTQQEDSAVYLCASSGLAPPYEQYFGPGTRLTVT.

V and J are TRBV28 and TRBJ2-7; tentatively, D is TRBD1 (5 bases). V was shortened by 8 bases and J by 0 bases, with 11 bases between the two germline ends. Germline V gene sequence: CDR1 MDHEN, CDR2 SYDVKM. The CDR3 contains 13 residues. This chain's CDR3 is CASQGHPSYEQYF. The CDR3 coding sequence is TGTGCCAGCCAAGGACACCCCTCCTACGAGCAGTACTTC.

This chain joins TRBV7-9 and TRBJ1-6; maybe TRBD1 (6 bases). Germline lookup yields CDR1 SEHNR and CDR2 FQNEAQ (reference sequence). Deletions cut 5 bases from V and 3 bases from J, with 14 bases between. This CDR3 is built from 16 residues. CDR3 sequence: CASSKDSLFYNSPLHF. CDR3 nucleotide sequence: TGTGCCAGCAGCAAGGACAGCCTCTTCTATAATTCACCCCTCCACTTT.

The chain recombines TRBV30 with TRBJ1-2; D is undetermined. The V and J ends lost 2 bases and 2 bases respectively, with 9 bases between them. Looked up from germline, CDR1 is GTSNPN and CDR2 is SVGIG (reference sequence). The CDR3 has 13 residues. CDR3 region: CAWSFAYNYGYTF. The CDR3 bases are TGTGCCTGGAGTTTTGCCTACAACTATGGCTACACCTTC.

The chain employs TRBV7-6 and TRBJ2-2; 10 nucleotides agree with TRBD2. This CDR3 region has 15 residues. The J segment lost 5 bases and the V segment lost 6 bases, leaving 6 bases of the junction unmatched. Germline V CDR1 and CDR2: SGHVS, FNYEAQ. DNA of the CDR3: TGTGCCAGCAGGCAAGGGACTAGCGTTACCGGGGAGCTGTTTTTT. The encoded protein is CASRQGTSVTGELFF.

The rearrangement uses TRBV2 and TRBJ2-1, with TRBD2 matching 11 bases. From germline, CDR1 is SNHLY and CDR2 FYNNEI. The CDR3 spans 15 residues. The junction had 5 bases not matched to a gene; V was cut back by 3 bases and J by 7 bases. The CDR3 spells CASSDPTSGRNEQFF. CDR3 coding DNA: TGTGCCAGCAGTGACCCCACTAGCGGGAGAAATGAGCAGTTCTTC. Variable domain in full (rest from reference TRBV2 and TRBJ2-1): EPEVTQTPSHQVTQMGQEVILRCVPISNHLYFYWYRQILGQKVEFLVSFYNNEISEKSEIFDDQFSVERPDGSNFTLKIRSTKLEDSAMYFCASSDPTSGRNEQFFGPGTRLTVL.

V is TRBV5-1 and J is TRBJ2-1; 8 nucleotides align to TRBD2. Germline V gives CDR1 SGHRS, CDR2 YFSETQ. V was pared by 4 bases and J by 12 bases, with 9 bases of the junction left unmatched. This CDR3 has 13 amino acids. The CDR3 DNA reads as TGCGCCAGCAGCGGTCTACTAGCGGAAGTGCAGTTCTTC. It encodes CASSGLLAEVQFF.